The rows below give T cell receptor beta chains drawn from one sample of a study of blood T cells in healthy people across ages. Using its own MiXCR run on the 5' RACE reads, TCRdb lists one record per CDR3 protein. Of hundreds of thousands of distinct CDR3 sequences in the sample, about 42% are singletons; the top ten hold nearly 20%. The sequenced sample consisted of blood. The receptors originated from a man in his sixties in good health. The CDR3 runs from the conserved cysteine through the conserved F or W. Fields, in order: V gene, J gene, CDR3 length, D gene, clone size, CDR3 DNA, CDR3 protein. D genes are given only for firm matches. Expanded clones get a size class; other rows say once, few or many, or leave the size out.

v_gene: TRBV7-9; j_gene: TRBJ2-5; len: 16; d_gene: TRBD2; abundance: few; CDR3nt: TGTGCCAGCAGCTTAGTTAGCGGGGGGACTCAAGAGACCCAGTACTTC; CDR3aa: CASSLVSGGTQETQYF
v_gene: TRBV12-3/TRBV12-4; j_gene: TRBJ2-3; len: 14; d_gene: NA; abundance: many; CDR3nt: TGTGCCTCAAGCTGGGGGGCCGGCACAGATACGCAGTATTTT; CDR3aa: CASSWGAGTDTQYF
v_gene: TRBV12-3/TRBV12-4; j_gene: TRBJ2-2; len: 14; d_gene: NA; abundance: NA; CDR3nt: TGTGCCAGCAGGTCGGGACCGAACACCGGGGAGCTGTTTTTT; CDR3aa: CASRSGPNTGELFF
v_gene: TRBV20-1; j_gene: TRBJ2-3; len: 14; d_gene: TRBD2; abundance: NA; CDR3nt: TGCAGTGCGAGACTAGCGGGGGGCCCAGATACGCAGTATTTT; CDR3aa: CSARLAGGPDTQYF
v_gene: TRBV29-1; j_gene: TRBJ2-7; len: 15; d_gene: TRBD1; abundance: NA; CDR3nt: TGCAGCGTTGAAGGGGTTGGGACAGTCTACAATGAGCAGTACTTC; CDR3aa: CSVEGVGTVYNEQYF
v_gene: TRBV4-3; j_gene: TRBJ1-1; len: 13; d_gene: NA; abundance: NA; CDR3nt: TGCGCCAGCAGCCATGGCCGGTCGGTTGAAGCTTTCTTT; CDR3aa: CASSHGRSVEAFF
v_gene: TRBV6-5; j_gene: TRBJ2-6; len: 12; d_gene: NA; abundance: few; CDR3nt: TGTGCCGCCCAATCTGGGGCCAACGTCCTGACTTTC; CDR3aa: CAAQSGANVLTF
v_gene: TRBV27; j_gene: TRBJ1-5; len: 14; d_gene: NA; abundance: NA; CDR3nt: TGTGCCAGCAGTAGCATTGATAGCAATCAGCCCCAGCATTTT; CDR3aa: CASSSIDSNQPQHF
v_gene: TRBV20-1; j_gene: TRBJ1-6; len: 14; d_gene: NA; abundance: NA; CDR3nt: TGCAGTGCTAGGGGGGACCTTACTAATTCACCCCTCCACTTT; CDR3aa: CSARGDLTNSPLHF
v_gene: TRBV19; j_gene: TRBJ2-5; len: 15; d_gene: TRBD1; abundance: NA; CDR3nt: TGTGCCAGTAGTGCTCCGGGACAGTTCCAAGAGACCCAGTACTTC; CDR3aa: CASSAPGQFQETQYF
v_gene: TRBV20-1; j_gene: TRBJ1-3; len: 17; d_gene: NA; abundance: once; CDR3nt: TGCAGTGCTAGAGATACCGGCGGACCCGACTCTGGAAACACCATATATTTT; CDR3aa: CSARDTGGPDSGNTIYF
v_gene: TRBV28; j_gene: TRBJ2-7; len: 16; d_gene: TRBD1; abundance: few; CDR3nt: TGTGCCAGCAGTTTGCAAACAGGGGGCGCCTCCTACGAGCAGTACTTC; CDR3aa: CASSLQTGGASYEQYF
v_gene: TRBV4-3; j_gene: TRBJ1-4; len: 16; d_gene: NA; abundance: NA; CDR3nt: TGCGCCAGCAGCCCGTCGGGGGGCTCAACTAATGAAAAACTGTTTTTT; CDR3aa: CASSPSGGSTNEKLFF
v_gene: TRBV29-1; j_gene: TRBJ2-1; len: 16; d_gene: TRBD2; abundance: few; CDR3nt: TGCAGCGTTGACGGGGGGACGCGGAGCTCCTACAATGAGCAGTTCTTC; CDR3aa: CSVDGGTRSSYNEQFF
v_gene: TRBV6-2/TRBV6-3; j_gene: TRBJ1-2; len: 17; d_gene: NA; abundance: few; CDR3nt: TGTGCCAGCAGTTACAGACGGAGTGCAGGTCAACTACATGGCTACACCTTC; CDR3aa: CASSYRRSAGQLHGYTF
v_gene: TRBV27; j_gene: TRBJ1-1; len: 15; d_gene: TRBD1; abundance: NA; CDR3nt: TGTGCCAGCAGTGGTGTCGGGACAGTGAAAACTGAAGCTTTCTTT; CDR3aa: CASSGVGTVKTEAFF
v_gene: TRBV4-3; j_gene: TRBJ1-2; len: 16; d_gene: NA; abundance: few; CDR3nt: TGCGCCAGCTCCCGATCCCCGGACAAGGCTAACTATGGCTACACCTTC; CDR3aa: CASSRSPDKANYGYTF
v_gene: TRBV9; j_gene: TRBJ2-3; len: 14; d_gene: NA; abundance: NA; CDR3nt: TGTGCCAGCAGCCACCATCCGGGGTCAGATACGCAGTATTTT; CDR3aa: CASSHHPGSDTQYF
v_gene: TRBV15; j_gene: TRBJ2-6; len: 17; d_gene: NA; abundance: NA; CDR3nt: TGTGCCACCAGCAGAGCCCCCGGGAAGGCTGGGGCCAACGTCCTGACTTTC; CDR3aa: CATSRAPGKAGANVLTF
v_gene: TRBV3-1; j_gene: TRBJ2-7; len: 13; d_gene: TRBD1; abundance: few; CDR3nt: TGTGCCAGCAGCCAAGGCAGGGGGCGTGAGCAGTACTTC; CDR3aa: CASSQGRGREQYF
v_gene: TRBV25-1; j_gene: TRBJ1-5; len: 14; d_gene: NA; abundance: NA; CDR3nt: TGTGCCAGCAGTGAAGGGTGGGTCAATCAGCCCCAGCATTTT; CDR3aa: CASSEGWVNQPQHF